This section outlines one TCR beta chain sequence together with its context. Its target is unknown. The sample comes from a study of cytomegalovirus exposure and HLA in healthy donors. In the PCR, 60 Vbeta and 13 Jbeta primers were used. Sequencing used immunoSEQ multiplex PCR; TCRdb keeps in-frame clones, though not all of them. This table holds 100,000 to 150,000 clones, around 78% found once. Whole-study results and caveats: Per published accounts, TCR beta sequences correctly predicted the HLA-A and HLA-B alleles of most subjects. Differences between HLA loci emerged in a later analysis of TCR association rates, with DRB1 most and HLA-C fewest.

Germline CDR1 is SGHNT and CDR2 is YYREEE (reference sequence). The CDR3 spans 13 residues. Trimming left V 1 base short and J 4 bases short, with 9 bases between. This TCR was sampled from a man between 60 and 75 years old in good health and CMV-seropositive. Sequencing was carried out using PBMCs. This chain connects TRBV5-4 to TRBJ2-7; D call uncertain. The CDR3 nucleotides are TGTGCCAGCAGCTTGAATTCTTTGTACGAGCAGTACTTC. Translated, it gives CASSLNSLYEQYF.